In this sample, the clone carrying this T cell receptor beta chain turned up once. Trimming shortened V by 5 bases and J by 2 bases, and 9 bases separated the two germline ends. CDR1 is MNHEY, CDR2 SVGAGI, per germline. The CDR3 runs to 13 residues. Per the original data handling: By means of reference gene primer amplification, nucleated cell counts were estimated. The assay was immunoSEQ multiplex PCR, and TCRdb's table has in-frame clones only and misses some. Clone size and V and J calls were adopted from that table, with D and trimming inferred from the DNA. The table shows 35,000 to 45,000 clones, with 70% to 90% occurring only once. These data originate in a study of blood T cell repertoires in COVID-19. Study background: Researchers got acute and convalescent COVID-19 samples from the United States, Italy and Spain. PBMCs, B-cell-depleted T cells, or T cells were the source of the cDNA or gDNA that made up the material.

This receptor was taken from a man aged 65 to 85 with acute or convalescent COVID-19. The sequenced material came from peripheral blood. This sequence joins TRBV6-5 and TRBJ1-2; D is perhaps TRBD1 (6 bases). CDR3 amino acids: CASSPGQNYGYTF. CDR3 in DNA: TGTGCCAGCAGTCCCGGACAGAACTATGGCTACACCTTC.